This TCR beta chain was observed in a study of T cell repertoires in cytomegalovirus infection. On the study more broadly: CMV epitopes that were recently identified and HLA-C-restricted were used alongside well-studied HLA-B-restricted ones.

With 2 bases removed from V and 2 bases from J, the gap between germline ends came to 7 bases. CDR1 SGHTA and CDR2 FQGTGA come from the germline V gene. CDR3 length: 14 residues. In its sample, this clonotype was seen many times. The antigen remains unidentified. Points from the study as a whole: Cumulative frequency of public TCR beta families picked out carriers of CMV plus the relevant HLA.

TCRdb re-derived calls from the reads in MiXCR, one entry per CDR3 protein. In the table there are about 280,000 distinct CDR3 sequences, roughly 21% of which are singletons. The TCR comes from a human donor in good health (CMV status not recorded). Some clones in this sample may be carry-over from other donors' samples. This specimen was cultured PBMCs, taken from culture after CMV antigen stimulation. The chain is built from TRBV7-3 and TRBJ2-1; possibly TRBD2 for D (6 bases). The CDR3 DNA follows: TGTGCCAGCAGCTTACGCGGGACCTACAATGAGCAGTTCTTC. Translated: CASSLRGTYNEQFF.